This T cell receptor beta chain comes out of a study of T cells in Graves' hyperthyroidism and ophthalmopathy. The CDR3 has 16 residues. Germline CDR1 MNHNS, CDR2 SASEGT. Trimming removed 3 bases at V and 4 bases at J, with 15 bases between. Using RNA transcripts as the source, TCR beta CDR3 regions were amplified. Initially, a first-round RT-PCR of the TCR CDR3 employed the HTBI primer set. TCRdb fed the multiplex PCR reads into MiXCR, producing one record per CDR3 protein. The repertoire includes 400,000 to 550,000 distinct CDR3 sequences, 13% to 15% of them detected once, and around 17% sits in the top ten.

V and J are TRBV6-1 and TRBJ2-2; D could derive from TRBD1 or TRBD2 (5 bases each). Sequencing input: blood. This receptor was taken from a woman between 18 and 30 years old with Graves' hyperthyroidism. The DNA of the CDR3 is TGTGCCAGCAGTGAGCATCTGGGGGATATCACCGGGGAGCTGTTTTTT. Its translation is CASSEHLGDITGELFF.